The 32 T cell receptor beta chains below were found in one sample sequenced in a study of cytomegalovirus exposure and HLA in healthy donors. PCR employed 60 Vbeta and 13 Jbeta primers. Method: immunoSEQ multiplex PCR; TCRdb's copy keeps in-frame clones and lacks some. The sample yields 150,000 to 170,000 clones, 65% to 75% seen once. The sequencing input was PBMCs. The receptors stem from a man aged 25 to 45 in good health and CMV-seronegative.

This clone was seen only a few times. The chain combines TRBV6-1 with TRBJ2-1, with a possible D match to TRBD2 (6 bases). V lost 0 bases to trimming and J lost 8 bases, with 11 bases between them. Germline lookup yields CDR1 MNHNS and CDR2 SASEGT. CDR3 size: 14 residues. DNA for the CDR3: TGTGCCAGCAGTGAAGCGGAGGGGTATCATGAGCAGTTCTTC. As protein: CASSEAEGYHEQFF.

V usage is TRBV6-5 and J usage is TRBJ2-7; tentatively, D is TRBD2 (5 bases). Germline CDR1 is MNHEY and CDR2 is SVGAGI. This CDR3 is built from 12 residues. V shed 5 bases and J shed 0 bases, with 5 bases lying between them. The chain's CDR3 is CASSSGSYEQYF. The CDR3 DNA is TGTGCCAGCAGTAGCGGCTCCTACGAGCAGTACTTC.

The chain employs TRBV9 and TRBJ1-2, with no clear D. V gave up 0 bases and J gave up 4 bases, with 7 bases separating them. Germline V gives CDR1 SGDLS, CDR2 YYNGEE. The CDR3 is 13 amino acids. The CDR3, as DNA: TGTGCCAGCAGCGTAGGGAGAGGCTATGGCTACACCTTC. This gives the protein CASSVGRGYGYTF.

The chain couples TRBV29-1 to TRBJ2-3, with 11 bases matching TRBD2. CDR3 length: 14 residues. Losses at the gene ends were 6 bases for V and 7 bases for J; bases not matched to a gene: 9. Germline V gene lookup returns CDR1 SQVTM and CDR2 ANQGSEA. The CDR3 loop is CSVALAGGWNTQYF. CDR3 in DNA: TGCAGCGTCGCCCTAGCGGGGGGTTGGAATACGCAGTATTTT.

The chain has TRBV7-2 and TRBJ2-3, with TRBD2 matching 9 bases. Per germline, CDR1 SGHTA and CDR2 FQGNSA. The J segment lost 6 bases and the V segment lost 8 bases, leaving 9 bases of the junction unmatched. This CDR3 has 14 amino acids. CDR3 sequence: CASAPSGARDTQYF. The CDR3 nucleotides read TGTGCCAGCGCCCCTAGCGGGGCTCGGGATACGCAGTATTTT.

In DNA, the CDR3 is TGTGCCTGGAGTGTAATGGGGGCTCAAGAGACCCAGTACTTC. Amino acids: CAWSVMGAQETQYF. V gene TRBV30 combines with J gene TRBJ2-5, with D possibly matching TRBD1 (6 bases). Germline V gives CDR1 GTSNPN, CDR2 SVGIG (reference sequence). The CDR3 totals 14 residues. The germline V and J ends were trimmed by 0 bases and 2 bases, with 10 bases remaining between them. Full variable domain (rest looked up from reference TRBV30 and TRBJ2-5): SQTIHQWPATLVQPVGSPLSLECTVEGTSNPNLYWYRQAAGRGLQLLFYSVGIGQISSEVPQNLSASRPQDRQFILSSKKLLLSDSGFYLCAWSVMGAQETQYFGPGTRLLVL.

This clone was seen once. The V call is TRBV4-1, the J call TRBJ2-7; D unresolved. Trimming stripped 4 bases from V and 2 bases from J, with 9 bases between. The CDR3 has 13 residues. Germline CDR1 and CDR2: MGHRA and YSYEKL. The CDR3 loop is CASSLLRAYEQYF. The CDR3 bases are TGCGCCAGCAGCCTTTTACGCGCCTACGAGCAGTACTTC.

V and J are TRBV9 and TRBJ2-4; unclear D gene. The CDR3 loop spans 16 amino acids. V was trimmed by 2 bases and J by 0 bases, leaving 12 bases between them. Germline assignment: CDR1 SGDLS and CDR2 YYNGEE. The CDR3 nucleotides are TGTGCCAGCAGCGTCGAAGGAACGGGAGCCAAAAACATTCAGTACTTC. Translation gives CASSVEGTGAKNIQYF.

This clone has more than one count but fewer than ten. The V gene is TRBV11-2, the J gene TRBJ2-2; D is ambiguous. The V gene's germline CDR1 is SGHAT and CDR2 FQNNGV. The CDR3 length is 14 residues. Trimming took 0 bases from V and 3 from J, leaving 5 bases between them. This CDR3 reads CASSLDGYTGELFF. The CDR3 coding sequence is TGTGCCAGCAGCTTAGATGGCTACACCGGGGAGCTGTTTTTT.

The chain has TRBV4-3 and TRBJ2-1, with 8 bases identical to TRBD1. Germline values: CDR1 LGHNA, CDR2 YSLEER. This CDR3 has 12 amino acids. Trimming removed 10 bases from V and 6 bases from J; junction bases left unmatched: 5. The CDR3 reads CATRGLSNEQFF. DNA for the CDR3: TGCGCCACCAGGGGGCTATCCAATGAGCAGTTCTTC.

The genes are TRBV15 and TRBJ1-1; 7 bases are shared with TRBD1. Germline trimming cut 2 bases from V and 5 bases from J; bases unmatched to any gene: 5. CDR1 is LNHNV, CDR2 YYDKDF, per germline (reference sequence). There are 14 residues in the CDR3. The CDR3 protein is CATSRPTGETEAFF. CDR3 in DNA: TGTGCCACCAGCAGACCTACAGGGGAGACTGAAGCTTTCTTT. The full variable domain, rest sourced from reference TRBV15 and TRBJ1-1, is DAMVIQNPRYQVTQFGKPVTLSCSQTLNHNVMYWYQQKSSQAPKLLFHYYDKDFNNEADTPDNFQSRRPNTSFCFLDIRSPGLGDTAMYLCATSRPTGETEAFFGQGTRLTVV.

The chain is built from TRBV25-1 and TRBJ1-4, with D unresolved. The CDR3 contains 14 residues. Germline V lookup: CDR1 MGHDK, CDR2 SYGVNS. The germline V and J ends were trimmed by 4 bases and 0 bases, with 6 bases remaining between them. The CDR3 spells CASSAYATNEKLFF. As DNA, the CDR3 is TGTGCCAGCAGTGCCTATGCAACTAATGAAAAACTGTTTTTT.

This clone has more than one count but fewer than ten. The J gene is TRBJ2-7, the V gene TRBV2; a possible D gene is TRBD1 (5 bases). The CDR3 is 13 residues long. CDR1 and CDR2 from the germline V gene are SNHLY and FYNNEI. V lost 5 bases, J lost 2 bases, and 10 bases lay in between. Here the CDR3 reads CASSLGRTYEQYF. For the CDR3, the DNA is TGTGCCAGCAGTTTGGGGCGGACCTACGAGCAGTACTTC. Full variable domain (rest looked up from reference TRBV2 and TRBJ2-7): EPEVTQTPSHQVTQMGQEVILRCVPISNHLYFYWYRQILGQKVEFLVSFYNNEISEKSEIFDDQFSVERPDGSNFTLKIRSTKLEDSAMYFCASSLGRTYEQYFGPGTRLTVT.

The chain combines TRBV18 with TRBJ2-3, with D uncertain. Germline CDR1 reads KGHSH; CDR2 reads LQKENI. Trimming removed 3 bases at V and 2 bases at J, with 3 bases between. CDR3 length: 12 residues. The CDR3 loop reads CASSPFTDTQYF. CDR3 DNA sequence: TGTGCCAGCTCACCCTTCACAGATACGCAGTATTTT.

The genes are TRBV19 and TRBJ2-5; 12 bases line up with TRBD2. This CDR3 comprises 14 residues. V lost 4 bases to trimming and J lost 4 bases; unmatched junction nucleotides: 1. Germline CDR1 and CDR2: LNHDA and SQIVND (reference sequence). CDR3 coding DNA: TGTGCCAGTAGTACGACTAGCGGGGGAGAGACCCAGTACTTC. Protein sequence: CASSTTSGGETQYF.

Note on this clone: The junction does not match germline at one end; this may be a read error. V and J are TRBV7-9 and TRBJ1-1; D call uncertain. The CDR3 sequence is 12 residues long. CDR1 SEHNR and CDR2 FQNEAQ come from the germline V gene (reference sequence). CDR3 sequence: CSSFSRYTEAFF. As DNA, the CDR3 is TGTTCCAGCTTCAGCAGGTACACTGAAGCTTTCTTT.

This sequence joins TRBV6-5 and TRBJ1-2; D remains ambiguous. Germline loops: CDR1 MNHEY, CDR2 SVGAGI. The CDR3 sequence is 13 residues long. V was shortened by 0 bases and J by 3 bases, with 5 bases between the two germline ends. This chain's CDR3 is CASSYSSDYGYTF. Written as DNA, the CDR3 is TGTGCCAGCAGTTACTCGAGCGACTATGGCTACACCTTC.

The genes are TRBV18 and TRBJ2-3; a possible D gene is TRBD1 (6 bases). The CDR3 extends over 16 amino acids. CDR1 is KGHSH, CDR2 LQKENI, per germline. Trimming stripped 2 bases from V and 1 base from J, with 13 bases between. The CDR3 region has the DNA TGTGCCAGCTCACCATGGTCAGGGGACCGCACAGATACGCAGTATTTT. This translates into CASSPWSGDRTDTQYF.

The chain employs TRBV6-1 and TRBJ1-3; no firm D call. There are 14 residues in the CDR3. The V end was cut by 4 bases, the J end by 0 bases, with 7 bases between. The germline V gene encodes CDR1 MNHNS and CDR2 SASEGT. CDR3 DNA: TGTGCCAGCAGTGGGGCCCACTCTGGAAACACCATATATTTT. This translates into CASSGAHSGNTIYF.

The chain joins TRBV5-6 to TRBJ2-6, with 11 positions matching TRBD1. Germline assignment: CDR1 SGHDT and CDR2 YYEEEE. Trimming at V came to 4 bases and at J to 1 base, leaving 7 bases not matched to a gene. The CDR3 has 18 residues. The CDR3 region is CASSPGQGALSGANVLTF. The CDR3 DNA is TGTGCCAGCAGCCCAGGACAGGGGGCACTTTCTGGGGCCAACGTCCTGACTTTC.

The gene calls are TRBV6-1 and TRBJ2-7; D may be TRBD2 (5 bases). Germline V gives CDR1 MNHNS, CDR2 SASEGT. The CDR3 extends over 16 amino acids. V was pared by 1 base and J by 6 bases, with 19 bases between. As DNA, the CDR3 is TGTGCCAGCAGTGAAGATTGGGTGAGCGGACCGGGCGAGCAGTACTTC. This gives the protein CASSEDWVSGPGEQYF.

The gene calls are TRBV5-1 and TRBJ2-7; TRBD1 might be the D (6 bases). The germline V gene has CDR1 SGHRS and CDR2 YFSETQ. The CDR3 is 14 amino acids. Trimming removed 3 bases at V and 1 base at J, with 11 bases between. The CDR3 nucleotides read TGCGCCAGCAGCTCCCCAGGGGTTTCCTACGAGCAGTACTTC. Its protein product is CASSSPGVSYEQYF.

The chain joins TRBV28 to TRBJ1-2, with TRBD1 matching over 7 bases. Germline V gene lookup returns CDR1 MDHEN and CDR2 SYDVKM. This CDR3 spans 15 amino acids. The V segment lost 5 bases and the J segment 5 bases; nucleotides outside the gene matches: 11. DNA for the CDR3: TGTGCCAGCAGTCAGACAGGGATAGAACAATATGGCTACACCTTC. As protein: CASSQTGIEQYGYTF.

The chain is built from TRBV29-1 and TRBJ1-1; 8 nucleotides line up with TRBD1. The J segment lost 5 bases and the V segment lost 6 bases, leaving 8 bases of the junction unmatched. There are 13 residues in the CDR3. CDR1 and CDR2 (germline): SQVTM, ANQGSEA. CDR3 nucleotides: TGCAGCGTCCTACAGGGGGGCGGGACTGAAGCTTTCTTT. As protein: CSVLQGGGTEAFF.

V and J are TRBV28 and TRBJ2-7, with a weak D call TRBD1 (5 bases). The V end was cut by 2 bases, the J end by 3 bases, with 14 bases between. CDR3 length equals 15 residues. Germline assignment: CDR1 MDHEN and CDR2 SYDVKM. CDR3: CASSLGTGTNYEQYF. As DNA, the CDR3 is TGTGCCAGCAGTTTAGGTACAGGTACCAACTACGAGCAGTACTTC.

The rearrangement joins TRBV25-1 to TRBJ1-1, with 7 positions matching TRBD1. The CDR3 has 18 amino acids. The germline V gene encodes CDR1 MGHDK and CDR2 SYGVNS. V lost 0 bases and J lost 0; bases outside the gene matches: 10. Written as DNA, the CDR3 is TGTGCCAGCAGTGAATATCCGACAAGGGGGCAAGTGAACACTGAAGCTTTCTTT. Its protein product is CASSEYPTRGQVNTEAFF.

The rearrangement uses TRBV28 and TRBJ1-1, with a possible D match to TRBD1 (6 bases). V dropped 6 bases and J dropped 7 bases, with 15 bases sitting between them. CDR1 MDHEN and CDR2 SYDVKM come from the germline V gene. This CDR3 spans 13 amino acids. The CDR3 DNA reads TGTGCCAGCAGACCGGGGGGGGGCGATGAAGCTTTCTTT. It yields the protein CASRPGGGDEAFF.

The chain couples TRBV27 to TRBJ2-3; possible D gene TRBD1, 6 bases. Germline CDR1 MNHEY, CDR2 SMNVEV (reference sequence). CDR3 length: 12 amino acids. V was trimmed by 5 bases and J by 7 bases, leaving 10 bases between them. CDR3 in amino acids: CASSTQGNTQYF. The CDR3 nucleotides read TGTGCCAGCAGTACCCAGGGGAATACGCAGTATTTT.

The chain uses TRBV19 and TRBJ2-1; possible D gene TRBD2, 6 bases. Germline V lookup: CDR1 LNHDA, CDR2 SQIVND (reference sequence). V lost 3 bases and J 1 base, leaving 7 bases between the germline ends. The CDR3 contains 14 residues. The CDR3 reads CASSMRGSYNEQFF. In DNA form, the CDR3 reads TGTGCCAGTAGTATGCGGGGTTCCTACAATGAGCAGTTCTTC.

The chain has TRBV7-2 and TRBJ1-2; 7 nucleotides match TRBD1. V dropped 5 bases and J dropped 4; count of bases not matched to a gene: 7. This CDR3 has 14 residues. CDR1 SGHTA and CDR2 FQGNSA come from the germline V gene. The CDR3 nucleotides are TGTGCCAGCAGCCGACAGGGCGGAGGCTATGGCTACACCTTC. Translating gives CASSRQGGGYGYTF.

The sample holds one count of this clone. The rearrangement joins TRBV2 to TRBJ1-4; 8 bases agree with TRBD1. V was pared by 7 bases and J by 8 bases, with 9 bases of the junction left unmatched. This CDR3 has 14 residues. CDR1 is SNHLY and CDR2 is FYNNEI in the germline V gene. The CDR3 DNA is TGTGCCAGCATGTTGGGGACAGGTGGGGAAAAACTGTTTTTT. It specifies CASMLGTGGEKLFF.

CDR3 sequence: CASSSLLEGGSYEQYF. CDR3 DNA: TGTGCCAGCAGTTCCCTGCTGGAAGGGGGCTCCTACGAGCAGTACTTC. V gene TRBV28 combines with J gene TRBJ2-7, with a weak D call TRBD1 (6 bases). V lost 4 bases, J lost 0 bases, and 16 bases lay in between. CDR1 is MDHEN and CDR2 is SYDVKM in the germline V gene. The CDR3 extends over 16 amino acids.